This entry describes one TCR beta chain. Original data processing: Reference gene primers were amplified, and this amplification served to estimate nucleated cell counts. The protocol was immunoSEQ multiplex PCR, while the TCRdb copy is restricted to in-frame clones and leaves out a portion. For V, J and clone size, that table is used; D and trimming come from the DNA. Counted here are tens of thousands of clones, 86% occurring once; the ten biggest clones make up over 1%. The data originate from a study of blood T cell repertoires in COVID-19. The sequencing sample was made of peripheral blood. The receptor's source is a man between 60 and 70 years old with acute or convalescent COVID-19.

The CDR3 nucleotides are TGTGCCAGCACTCAAGAGGGCTCCAGGACCGGGGAGCTGTTTTTT. This codes for CASTQEGSRTGELFF. This chain connects TRBV2 to TRBJ2-2; D possibly corresponds to TRBD2 (5 bases). This CDR3 is built from 15 residues. Germline CDR1 and CDR2: SNHLY and FYNNEI. The ends were cut back, 7 bases at V and 5 bases at J, with 17 bases in the middle.